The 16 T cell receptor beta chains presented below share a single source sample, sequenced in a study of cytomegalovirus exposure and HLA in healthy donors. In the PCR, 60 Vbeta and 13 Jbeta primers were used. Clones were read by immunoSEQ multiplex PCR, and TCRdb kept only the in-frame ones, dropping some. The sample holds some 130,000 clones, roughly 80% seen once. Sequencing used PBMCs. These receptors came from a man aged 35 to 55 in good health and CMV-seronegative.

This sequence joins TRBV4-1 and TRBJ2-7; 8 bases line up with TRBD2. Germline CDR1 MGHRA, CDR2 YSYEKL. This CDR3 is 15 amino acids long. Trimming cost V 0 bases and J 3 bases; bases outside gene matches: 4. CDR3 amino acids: CASSQDIAGHYEQYF. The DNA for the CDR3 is TGCGCCAGCAGCCAAGACATAGCGGGGCACTACGAGCAGTACTTC.

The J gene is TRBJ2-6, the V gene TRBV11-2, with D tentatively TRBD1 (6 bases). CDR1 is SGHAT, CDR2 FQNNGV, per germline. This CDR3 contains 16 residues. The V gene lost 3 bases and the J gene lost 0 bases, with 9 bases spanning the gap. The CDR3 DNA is TGTGCCAGCAGCTTGGGACAAAGCTCTGGGGCCAACGTCCTGACTTTC. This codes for CASSLGQSSGANVLTF. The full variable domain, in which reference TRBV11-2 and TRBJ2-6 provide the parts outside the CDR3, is EAGVAQSPRYKIIEKRQSVAFWCNPISGHATLYWYQQILGQGPKLLIQFQNNGVVDDSQLPKDRFSAERLKGVDSTLKIQPAKLEDSAVYLCASSLGQSSGANVLTFGAGSRLTVL.

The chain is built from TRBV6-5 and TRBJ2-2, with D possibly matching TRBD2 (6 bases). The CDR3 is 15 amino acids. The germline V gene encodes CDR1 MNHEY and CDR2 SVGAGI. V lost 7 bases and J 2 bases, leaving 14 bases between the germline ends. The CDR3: CASTWEGTNTGELFF. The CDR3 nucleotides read TGTGCCAGCACCTGGGAAGGGACTAACACCGGGGAGCTGTTTTTT.

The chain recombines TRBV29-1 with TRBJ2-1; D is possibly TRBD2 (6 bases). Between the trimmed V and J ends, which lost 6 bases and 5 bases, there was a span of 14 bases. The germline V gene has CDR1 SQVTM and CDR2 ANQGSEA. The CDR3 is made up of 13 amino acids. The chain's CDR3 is CSVEEGLDNEQFF. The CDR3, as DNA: TGCAGCGTGGAGGAGGGGTTAGACAATGAGCAGTTCTTC.

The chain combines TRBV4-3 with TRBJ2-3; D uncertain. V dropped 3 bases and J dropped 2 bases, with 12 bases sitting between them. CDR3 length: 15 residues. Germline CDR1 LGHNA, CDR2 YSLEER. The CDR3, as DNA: TGCGCCAGCAGCCATCTTCAGGAAGCCACAGATACGCAGTATTTT. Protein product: CASSHLQEATDTQYF.

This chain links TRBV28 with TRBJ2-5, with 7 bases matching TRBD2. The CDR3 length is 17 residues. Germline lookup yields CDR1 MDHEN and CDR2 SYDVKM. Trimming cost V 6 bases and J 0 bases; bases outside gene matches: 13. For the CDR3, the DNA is TGTGCCAGCAGGGGGATGTCTAGCGGACCATACCAAGAGACCCAGTACTTC. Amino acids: CASRGMSSGPYQETQYF.

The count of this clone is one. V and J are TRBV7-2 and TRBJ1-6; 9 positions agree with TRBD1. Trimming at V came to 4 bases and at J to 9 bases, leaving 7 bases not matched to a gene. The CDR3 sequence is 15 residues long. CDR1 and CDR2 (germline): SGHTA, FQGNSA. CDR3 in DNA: TGTGCCAGCAGCTCCCGGGACAGGGTGGGTTCACCCCTCCACTTT. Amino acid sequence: CASSSRDRVGSPLHF.

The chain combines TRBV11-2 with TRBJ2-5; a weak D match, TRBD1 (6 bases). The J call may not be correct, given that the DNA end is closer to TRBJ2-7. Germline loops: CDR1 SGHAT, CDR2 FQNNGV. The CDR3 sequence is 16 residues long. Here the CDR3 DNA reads TGTGCCAGCAGCCCTGGGCCCACAGGGAACGCGTACGAGCAGTACTTC. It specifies CASSPGPTGNAYEQYF.

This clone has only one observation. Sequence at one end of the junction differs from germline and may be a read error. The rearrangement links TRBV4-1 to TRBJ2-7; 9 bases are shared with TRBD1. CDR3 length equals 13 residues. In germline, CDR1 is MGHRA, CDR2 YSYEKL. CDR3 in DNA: TGCGCCAGCAGCCCGCCCCGACAGGGGGAGGTCAACTTC. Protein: CASSPPRQGEVNF.

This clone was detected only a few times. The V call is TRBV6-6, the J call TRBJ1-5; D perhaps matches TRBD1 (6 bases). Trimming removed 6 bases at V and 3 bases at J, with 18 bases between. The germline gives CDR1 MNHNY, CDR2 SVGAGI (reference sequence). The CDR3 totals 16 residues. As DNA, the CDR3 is TGTGCCAGCAGAACCGGGACACTGAACCTCAATCAGCCCCAGCATTTT. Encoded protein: CASRTGTLNLNQPQHF.

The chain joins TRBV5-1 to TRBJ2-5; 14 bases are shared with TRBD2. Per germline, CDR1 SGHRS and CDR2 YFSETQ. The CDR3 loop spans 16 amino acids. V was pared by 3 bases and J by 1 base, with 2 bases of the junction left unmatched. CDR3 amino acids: CASSWGLAGVQETQYF. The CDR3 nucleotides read TGCGCCAGCAGCTGGGGACTAGCGGGGGTCCAAGAGACCCAGTACTTC.

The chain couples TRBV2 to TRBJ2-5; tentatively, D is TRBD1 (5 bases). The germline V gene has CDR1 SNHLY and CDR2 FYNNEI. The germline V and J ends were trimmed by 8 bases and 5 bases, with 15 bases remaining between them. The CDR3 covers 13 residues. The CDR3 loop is CASHPDPGETQYF. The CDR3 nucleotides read TGTGCCAGCCACCCGGACCCAGGGGAGACCCAGTACTTC.

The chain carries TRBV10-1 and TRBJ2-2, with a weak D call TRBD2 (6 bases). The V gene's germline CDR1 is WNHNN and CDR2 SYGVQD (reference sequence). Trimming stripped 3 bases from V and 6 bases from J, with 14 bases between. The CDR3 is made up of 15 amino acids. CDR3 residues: CASSDGPGVPGELFF. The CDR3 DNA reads TGCGCCAGCAGTGACGGCCCGGGGGTCCCCGGGGAGCTGTTTTTT.

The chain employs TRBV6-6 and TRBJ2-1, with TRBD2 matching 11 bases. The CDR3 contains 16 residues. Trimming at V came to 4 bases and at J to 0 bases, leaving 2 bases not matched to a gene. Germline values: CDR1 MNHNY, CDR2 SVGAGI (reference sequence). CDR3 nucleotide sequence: TGTGCCAGCAGTTCCGGGACTAGCGGCTCCTACAATGAGCAGTTCTTC. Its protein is CASSSGTSGSYNEQFF.

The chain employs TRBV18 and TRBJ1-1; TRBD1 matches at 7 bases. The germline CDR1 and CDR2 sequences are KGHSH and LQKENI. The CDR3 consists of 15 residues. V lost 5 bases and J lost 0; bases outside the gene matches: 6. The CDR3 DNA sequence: TGTGCCAGCTCATTTCAGACAGGGATGAACACTGAAGCTTTCTTT. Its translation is CASSFQTGMNTEAFF. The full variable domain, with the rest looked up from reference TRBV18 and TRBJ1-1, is NAGVMQNPRHLVRRRGQEARLRCSPMKGHSHVYWYRQLPEEGLKFMVYLQKENIIDESGMPKERFSAEFPKEGPSILRIQQVVRGDSAAYFCASSFQTGMNTEAFFGQGTRLTVV.

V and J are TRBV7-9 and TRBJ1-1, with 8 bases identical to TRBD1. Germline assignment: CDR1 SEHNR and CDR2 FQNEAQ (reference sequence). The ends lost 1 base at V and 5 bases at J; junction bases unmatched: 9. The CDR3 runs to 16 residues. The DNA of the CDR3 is TGTGCCAGCAGCTTAGATATGGGACAGGAGGGGACTGAAGCTTTCTTT. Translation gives CASSLDMGQEGTEAFF. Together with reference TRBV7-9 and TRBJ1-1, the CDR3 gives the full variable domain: DTGVSQNPRHKITKRGQNVTFRCDPISEHNRLYWYRQTLGQGPEFLTYFQNEAQLEKSRLLSDRFSAERPKGSFSTLEIQRTEQGDSAMYLCASSLDMGQEGTEAFFGQGTRLTVV.